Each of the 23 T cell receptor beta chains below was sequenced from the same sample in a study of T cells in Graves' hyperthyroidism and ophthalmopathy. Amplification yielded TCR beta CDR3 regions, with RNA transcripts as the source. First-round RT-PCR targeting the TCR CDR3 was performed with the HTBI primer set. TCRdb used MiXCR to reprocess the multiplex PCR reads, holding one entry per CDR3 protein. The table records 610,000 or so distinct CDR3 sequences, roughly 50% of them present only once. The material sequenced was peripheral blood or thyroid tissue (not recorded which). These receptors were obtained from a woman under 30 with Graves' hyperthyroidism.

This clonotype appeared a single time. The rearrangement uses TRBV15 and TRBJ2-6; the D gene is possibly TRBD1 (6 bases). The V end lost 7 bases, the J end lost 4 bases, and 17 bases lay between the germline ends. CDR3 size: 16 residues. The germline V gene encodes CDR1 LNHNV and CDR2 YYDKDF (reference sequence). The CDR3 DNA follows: TGTGCCACCACTATACAGGGTTTGGAAGGGGCCAACGTCCTGACTTTC. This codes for CATTIQGLEGANVLTF.

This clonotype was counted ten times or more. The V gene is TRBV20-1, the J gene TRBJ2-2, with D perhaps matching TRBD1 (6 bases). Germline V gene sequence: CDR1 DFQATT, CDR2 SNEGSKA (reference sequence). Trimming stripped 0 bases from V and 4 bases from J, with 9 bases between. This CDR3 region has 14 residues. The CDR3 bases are TGCAGTGCTAGAGATCTAGGGGGCACCGGGGAGCTGTTTTTT. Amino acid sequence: CSARDLGGTGELFF.

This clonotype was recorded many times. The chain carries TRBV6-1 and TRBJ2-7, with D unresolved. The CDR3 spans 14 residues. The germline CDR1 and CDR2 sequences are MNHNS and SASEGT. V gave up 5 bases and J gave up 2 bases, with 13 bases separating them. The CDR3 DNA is TGTGCCAGCAGTTGGGAAACGGTTACCTACGAGCAGTACTTC. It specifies CASSWETVTYEQYF.

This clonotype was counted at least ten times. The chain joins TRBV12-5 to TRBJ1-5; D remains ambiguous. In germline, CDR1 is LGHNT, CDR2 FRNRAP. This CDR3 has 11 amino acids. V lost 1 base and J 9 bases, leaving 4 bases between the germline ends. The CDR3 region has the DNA TGTGCTAGTGGTTTGGCTTGGCCCCAGCATTTT. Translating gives CASGLAWPQHF.

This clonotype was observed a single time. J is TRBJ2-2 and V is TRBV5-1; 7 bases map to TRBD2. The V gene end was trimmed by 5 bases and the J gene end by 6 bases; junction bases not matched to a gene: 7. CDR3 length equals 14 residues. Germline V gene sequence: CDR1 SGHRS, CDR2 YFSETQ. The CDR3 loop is CASSPAGGSGELFF. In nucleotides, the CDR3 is TGCGCCAGCAGTCCGGCCGGGGGGTCCGGGGAGCTGTTTTTT.

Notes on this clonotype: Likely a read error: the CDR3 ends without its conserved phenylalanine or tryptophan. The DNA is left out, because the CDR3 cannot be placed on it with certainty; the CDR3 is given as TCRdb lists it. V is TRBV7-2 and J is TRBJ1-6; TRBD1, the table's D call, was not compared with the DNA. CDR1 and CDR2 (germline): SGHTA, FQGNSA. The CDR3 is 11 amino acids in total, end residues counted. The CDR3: CASSLAGEGNY.

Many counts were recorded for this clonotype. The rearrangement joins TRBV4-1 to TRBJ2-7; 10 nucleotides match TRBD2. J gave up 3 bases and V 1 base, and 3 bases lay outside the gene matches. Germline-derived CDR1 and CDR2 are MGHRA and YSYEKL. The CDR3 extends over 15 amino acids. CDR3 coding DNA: TGCGCCAGCAGCCAAGGGGTAGCGGGAGGCTACGAGCAGTACTTC. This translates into CASSQGVAGGYEQYF.

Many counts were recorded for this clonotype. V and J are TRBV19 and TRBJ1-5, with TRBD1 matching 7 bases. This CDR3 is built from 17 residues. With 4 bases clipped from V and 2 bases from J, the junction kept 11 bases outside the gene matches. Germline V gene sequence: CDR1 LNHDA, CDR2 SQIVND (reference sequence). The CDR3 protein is CASSTTEGATRNQPQHF. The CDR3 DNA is TGTGCCAGTAGTACGACGGAGGGGGCAACGCGCAATCAGCCCCAGCATTTT.

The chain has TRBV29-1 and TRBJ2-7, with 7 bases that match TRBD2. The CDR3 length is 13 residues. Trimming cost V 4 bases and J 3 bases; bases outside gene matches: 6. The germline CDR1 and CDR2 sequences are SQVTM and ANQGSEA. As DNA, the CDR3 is TGCAGCGTTGTATTGGCGGGAGACTACGAGCAGTACTTC. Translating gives CSVVLAGDYEQYF.

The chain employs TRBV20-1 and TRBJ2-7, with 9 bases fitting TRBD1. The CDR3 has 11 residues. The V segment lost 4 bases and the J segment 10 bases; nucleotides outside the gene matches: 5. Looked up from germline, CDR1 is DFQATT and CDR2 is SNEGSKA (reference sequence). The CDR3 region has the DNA TGCAGTGCTAACAGGGGGCTAGATCAGTACTTC. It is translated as CSANRGLDQYF.

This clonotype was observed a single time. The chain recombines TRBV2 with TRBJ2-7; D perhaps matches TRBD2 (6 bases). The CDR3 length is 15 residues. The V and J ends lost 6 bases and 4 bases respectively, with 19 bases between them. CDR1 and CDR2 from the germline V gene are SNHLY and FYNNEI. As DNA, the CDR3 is TGTGCCAGCAGCCCTAGGCGGGACGGGGGTTACGAGCAGTACTTC. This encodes CASSPRRDGGYEQYF.

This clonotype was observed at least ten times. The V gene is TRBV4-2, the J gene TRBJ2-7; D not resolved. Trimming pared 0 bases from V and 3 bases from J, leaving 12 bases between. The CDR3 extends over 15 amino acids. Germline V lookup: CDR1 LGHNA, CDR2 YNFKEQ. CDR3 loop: CASSQESTGFYEQYF. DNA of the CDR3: TGTGCCAGCAGCCAAGAGTCCACTGGCTTCTACGAGCAGTACTTC.

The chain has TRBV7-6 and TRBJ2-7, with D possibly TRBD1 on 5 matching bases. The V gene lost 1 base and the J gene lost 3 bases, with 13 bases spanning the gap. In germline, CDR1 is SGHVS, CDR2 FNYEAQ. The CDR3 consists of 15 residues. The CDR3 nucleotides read TGTGCCAGCAGCTTAGGGGCAGGGAATCACTACGAGCAGTACTTC. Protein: CASSLGAGNHYEQYF.

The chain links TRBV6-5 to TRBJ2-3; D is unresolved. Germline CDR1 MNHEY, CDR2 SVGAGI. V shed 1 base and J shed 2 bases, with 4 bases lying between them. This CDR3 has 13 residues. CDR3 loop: CASSYYDTDTQYF. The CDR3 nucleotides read TGTGCCAGCAGTTACTACGACACAGATACGCAGTATTTT.

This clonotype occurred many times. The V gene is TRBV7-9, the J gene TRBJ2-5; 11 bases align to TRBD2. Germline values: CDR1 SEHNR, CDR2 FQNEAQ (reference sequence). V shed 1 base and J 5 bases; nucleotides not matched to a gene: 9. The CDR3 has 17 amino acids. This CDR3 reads CASSLVVELAGDETQYF. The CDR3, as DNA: TGTGCCAGCAGCTTAGTGGTGGAACTAGCGGGAGATGAGACCCAGTACTTC.

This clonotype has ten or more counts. The CDR3 DNA reads as TGTGCCAGCAGCTTAGAGGGATGGGACGAGCAGTACTTC. Amino acid sequence: CASSLEGWDEQYF. The chain employs TRBV11-1 and TRBJ2-7; D is undetermined. The CDR3 contains 13 residues. Looked up from germline, CDR1 is SGHAT and CDR2 is FQDESV (reference sequence). V lost 1 base and J lost 5, with 9 bases in between. Full variable domain (outside the CDR3, taken from reference TRBV11-1 and TRBJ2-7): EAEVAQSPRYKITEKSQAVAFWCDPISGHATLYWYRQILGQGPELLVQFQDESVVDDSQLPKDRFSAERLKGVDSTLKIQPAELGDSAMYLCASSLEGWDEQYFGPGTRLTVT.

The CDR3 bases are TGCAGTGCCAGTAGGGACAGGGACACTGAAGCTTTCTTT. Amino acids: CSASRDRDTEAFF. V and J are TRBV20-1 and TRBJ1-1, with 9 bases lining up with TRBD1. The CDR3 is 13 amino acids. CDR1 is DFQATT, CDR2 SNEGSKA, per germline (reference sequence). V was clipped by 6 bases and J by 3 bases; unmatched bases: 5.

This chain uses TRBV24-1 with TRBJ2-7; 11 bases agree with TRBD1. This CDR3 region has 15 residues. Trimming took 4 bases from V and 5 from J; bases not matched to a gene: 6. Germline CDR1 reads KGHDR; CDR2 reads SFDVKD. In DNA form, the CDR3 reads TGTGCCACCAGTGACCCGGGACAGGGGGGCAACGAGCAGTACTTC. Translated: CATSDPGQGGNEQYF.

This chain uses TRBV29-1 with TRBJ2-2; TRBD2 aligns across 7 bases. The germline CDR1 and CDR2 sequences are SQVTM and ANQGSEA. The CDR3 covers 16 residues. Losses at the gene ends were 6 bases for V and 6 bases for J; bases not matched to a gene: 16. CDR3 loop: CSVEIWDGGSAGELFF. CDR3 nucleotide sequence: TGCAGCGTAGAGATATGGGACGGGGGGAGCGCCGGGGAGCTGTTTTTT.

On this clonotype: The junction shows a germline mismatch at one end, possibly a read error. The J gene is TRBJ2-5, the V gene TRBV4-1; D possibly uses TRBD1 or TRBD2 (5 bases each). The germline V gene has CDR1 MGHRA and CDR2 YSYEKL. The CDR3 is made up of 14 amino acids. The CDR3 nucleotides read TGCACCAGCAGCATTGGTGGGGACGGTGCGACCCAGTACTTC. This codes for CTSSIGGDGATQYF.

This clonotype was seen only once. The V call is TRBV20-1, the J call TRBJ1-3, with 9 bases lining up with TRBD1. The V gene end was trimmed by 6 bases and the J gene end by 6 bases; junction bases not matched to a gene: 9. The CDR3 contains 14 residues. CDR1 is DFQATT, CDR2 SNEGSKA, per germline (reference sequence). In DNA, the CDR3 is TGCAGTGCGACTCCGGGACAGGGTCCAAACACCATATATTTT. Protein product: CSATPGQGPNTIYF.

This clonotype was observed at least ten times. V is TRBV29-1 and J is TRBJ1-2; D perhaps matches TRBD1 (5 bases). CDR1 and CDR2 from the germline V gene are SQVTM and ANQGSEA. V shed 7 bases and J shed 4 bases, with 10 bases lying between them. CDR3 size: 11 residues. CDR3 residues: CSATGGYGYTF. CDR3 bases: TGCAGCGCCACAGGAGGCTATGGCTACACCTTC.

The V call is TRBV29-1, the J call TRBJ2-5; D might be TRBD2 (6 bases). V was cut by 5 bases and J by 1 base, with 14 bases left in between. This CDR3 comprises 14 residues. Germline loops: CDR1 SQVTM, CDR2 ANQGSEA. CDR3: CSVRADGSQETQYF. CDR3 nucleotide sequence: TGCAGCGTTAGGGCGGACGGGAGCCAAGAGACCCAGTACTTC. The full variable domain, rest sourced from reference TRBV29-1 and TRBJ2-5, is SAVISQKPSRDICQRGTSLTIQCQVDSQVTMMFWYRQQPGQSLTLIATANQGSEATYESGFVIDKFPISRPNLTFSTLTVSNMSPEDSSIYLCSVRADGSQETQYFGPGTRLLVL.